Each of the 25 T cell receptor beta chains below was sequenced from the same sample in a study of beta chain features in type 1 diabetes. Isolated RNA was reverse transcribed in full, so expressed TCRB transcripts were sequenced. Here immunoSEQ multiplex PCR was the method, and the copy in TCRdb shows in-frame clones only, minus some. Here the sample spans hundreds of thousands of clones, about 15% being singletons. Sequenced sample: naive CD4+ T cells from blood. The source of these receptors is a man aged 25-40 years in good health.

This clone has just a few counts. The chain couples TRBV4-3 to TRBJ2-3; 12 nucleotides align to TRBD1. J gave up 4 bases and V 8 bases, and 4 bases lay outside the gene matches. The CDR3 is 14 amino acids. The germline V gene encodes CDR1 LGHNA and CDR2 YSLEER. DNA of the CDR3: TGCGCCAGCGGAGGGACAGGGGGCGCAGATACGCAGTATTTT. This sequence encodes CASGGTGGADTQYF.

The CDR3 nucleotides are TGCGCCAGCAGCCAAGTCCGTCCTAGCGGGGAAAATGAGCAGTTCTTC. This encodes CASSQVRPSGENEQFF. This sequence joins TRBV4-1 and TRBJ2-1; TRBD2 matches 9 bases. This CDR3 has 16 residues. Losses at the gene ends were 1 base for V and 7 bases for J; bases not matched to a gene: 8. Germline CDR1 and CDR2: MGHRA and YSYEKL.

The V and J genes are TRBV2 and TRBJ1-2; 9 bases agree with TRBD1. Germline trimming cut 4 bases from V and 4 bases from J; bases unmatched to any gene: 4. CDR3 length: 14 residues. Germline lookup yields CDR1 SNHLY and CDR2 FYNNEI. The CDR3 nucleotides read TGTGCCAGCAGTGTGGACAGGGGAACCTATGGCTACACCTTC. Translating gives CASSVDRGTYGYTF.

The chain recombines TRBV18 with TRBJ2-7; 7 bases line up with TRBD1. The CDR3 covers 13 residues. Germline CDR1 and CDR2: KGHSH and LQKENI. J lost 12 bases, V lost 1 base, and 9 bases had no gene match. CDR3 sequence: CASSPRQGPLGYF. CDR3 sequence (DNA): TGTGCCAGCTCACCACGACAGGGCCCCTTAGGGTACTTC.

This clone was counted a few times. The chain uses TRBV5-6 and TRBJ2-5; D ambiguous. CDR1 and CDR2 (germline): SGHDT, YYEEEE. This CDR3 is 15 amino acids long. The V gene lost 1 base and the J gene lost 0 bases, with 10 bases spanning the gap. CDR3 bases: TGTGCCAGCAGCTTGCGGGTTTTTGACCAAGAGACCCAGTACTTC. Encoded protein: CASSLRVFDQETQYF.

The V and J genes are TRBV7-2 and TRBJ2-3, with 8 bases lining up with TRBD2. Germline trimming cut 1 base from V and 2 bases from J; bases unmatched to any gene: 5. Looked up from germline, CDR1 is SGHTA and CDR2 is FQGNSA. The CDR3 runs to 16 residues. The DNA for the CDR3 is TGTGCCAGCAGCTTAGAGTTTAGCGGGGTCACAGATACGCAGTATTTT. This translates into CASSLEFSGVTDTQYF.

V usage is TRBV7-9 and J usage is TRBJ1-4; D gene ambiguous. The CDR3 loop spans 15 amino acids. Per the germline V gene, CDR1 is SEHNR and CDR2 is FQNEAQ (reference sequence). V was shortened by 1 base and J by 3 bases, with 9 bases between the two germline ends. CDR3 DNA sequence: TGTGCCAGCAGCTTAGTACTAGGTCCTAATGAAAAACTGTTTTTT. Translating it yields CASSLVLGPNEKLFF.

There are a few counts of this clone. V usage is TRBV7-9 and J usage is TRBJ2-3, with 9 bases aligning to TRBD2. Per the germline V gene, CDR1 is SEHNR and CDR2 is FQNEAQ (reference sequence). The CDR3 length is 18 residues. The J segment lost 2 bases and the V segment lost 2 bases, leaving 11 bases of the junction unmatched. The chain's CDR3 is CASSLKWSLAGFTDTQYF. CDR3 DNA: TGTGCCAGCAGCTTAAAGTGGAGCCTAGCGGGGTTCACAGATACGCAGTATTTT.

The chain combines TRBV29-1 with TRBJ1-2; a possible D gene is TRBD1 (6 bases). The germline V gene has CDR1 SQVTM and CDR2 ANQGSEA. The CDR3 runs to 11 residues. The CDR3, as DNA: TGCCGGGCAGGGGAAAACTATGGCTACACCTTC. Residues: CRAGENYGYTF.

The rearrangement joins TRBV29-1 to TRBJ2-7; D is ambiguous. V was clipped by 0 bases and J by 4 bases, with 4 bases between them. Germline loops: CDR1 SQVTM, CDR2 ANQGSEA. CDR3 length: 11 amino acids. This CDR3 is CSVEDRYEQYF. In DNA, the CDR3 is TGCAGCGTTGAAGACAGGTACGAGCAGTACTTC.

This clone came up once. This CDR3 reads CASSLLPGAGTEAFF. The CDR3 DNA is TGTGCCAGCAGCTTACTACCGGGGGCCGGCACTGAAGCTTTCTTT. The chain recombines TRBV7-9 with TRBJ1-1; possible D gene TRBD1, 6 bases. Between the trimmed V and J ends, which lost 2 bases and 4 bases, there was a span of 14 bases. The CDR3 contains 15 residues. Germline CDR1 and CDR2: SEHNR and FQNEAQ (reference sequence).

This clone was counted between two and nine times. The V call is TRBV7-6, the J call TRBJ2-1, with 7 bases lining up with TRBD1. Per the germline V gene, CDR1 is SGHVS and CDR2 is FNYEAQ. This CDR3 is built from 15 residues. Trimming at V came to 5 bases and at J to 5 bases, leaving 9 bases not matched to a gene. The DNA of the CDR3 is TGTGCCAGCAGCGCAGCCGGGACAGCTAACAATGAGCAGTTCTTC. Residues: CASSAAGTANNEQFF.

This clone came up a few times. Additional DNA sequences in this sample encode the identical CDR3. The V and J genes are TRBV9 and TRBJ2-2; D is ambiguous. This CDR3 is built from 13 residues. CDR1 and CDR2 (germline): SGDLS, YYNGEE. The ends were cut back, 0 bases at V and 4 bases at J, with 4 bases in the middle. CDR3 sequence (DNA): TGTGCCAGCAGCGTAGCCCCCACCGGGGAGCTGTTTTTT. It encodes CASSVAPTGELFF.

The V gene is TRBV5-4, the J gene TRBJ2-3, with D perhaps matching TRBD2 (6 bases). V lost 4 bases and J lost 9, with 30 bases in between. Germline lookup yields CDR1 SGHNT and CDR2 YYREEE (reference sequence). The CDR3 spans 18 residues. The CDR3 region is CASSPNPAGSAVGGTQYF. The CDR3, as DNA: TGTGCCAGCAGCCCCAACCCGGCCGGGAGCGCGGTGGGAGGCACGCAGTATTTT.

CDR3 sequence (DNA): TGTGCCAGCAGCTTGGGGCTAGCGGGAGGGCCGTTATACGAGCAGTACGTC. Protein product: CASSLGLAGGPLYEQYV. The gene calls are TRBV5-4 and TRBJ2-7; 12 nucleotides match TRBD2. Germline V lookup: CDR1 SGHNT, CDR2 YYREEE (reference sequence). J gave up 4 bases and V 0 bases, and 8 bases lay outside the gene matches. The CDR3 has 17 residues.

This clone was counted only a few times. The chain has TRBV27 and TRBJ2-3, with a tentative D call TRBD2 (6 bases). The germline V and J ends were trimmed by 9 bases and 3 bases, with 13 bases remaining between them. The CDR3 is made up of 13 amino acids. CDR1 and CDR2 from the germline V gene are MNHEY and SMNVEV (reference sequence). The CDR3: CASQGGETDTQYF. CDR3 in DNA: TGTGCCAGTCAGGGAGGTGAGACAGATACGCAGTATTTT.

A few counts support this clone. V and J are TRBV7-9 and TRBJ2-1; no clear D gene. V lost 5 bases and J 4 bases, leaving 18 bases between the germline ends. CDR3 size: 16 residues. Germline CDR1 is SEHNR and CDR2 is FQNEAQ (reference sequence). CDR3 amino acids: CASSPRTGRTYNEQFF. The CDR3 bases are TGTGCCAGCAGCCCCCGAACCGGCCGAACATACAATGAGCAGTTCTTC.

This clone was counted between two and nine times. The sample carries other DNA sequences with the same CDR3. This chain links TRBV9 with TRBJ2-3; possibly TRBD1 or TRBD2 for D (5 bases each). This CDR3 region has 15 residues. V lost 0 bases and J 0 bases, leaving 8 bases between the germline ends. Germline V gene data show CDR1 as SGDLS and CDR2 as YYNGEE. The CDR3 region has the DNA TGTGCCAGCAGCGTAGTTGGGGGTAGCACAGATACGCAGTATTTT. Its translation: CASSVVGGSTDTQYF.

The table lists this clone with a few counts. Here the CDR3 DNA reads TGCGCCAGCAGCTTTGGCGCGGGAGGGACAGATACGCAGTATTTT. Its protein is CASSFGAGGTDTQYF. This chain links TRBV5-1 with TRBJ2-3, with TRBD2 matching over 9 bases. Germline CDR1 and CDR2: SGHRS and YFSETQ. Trimming took 2 bases from V and 3 from J; bases not matched to a gene: 4. There are 15 residues in the CDR3.

Points on this clone: The same CDR3 can be traced to other DNA sequences in this sample. CDR3 nucleotides: TGTGCCAGCAGCGTAGGTAGTACCTACAATGAGCAGTTCTTC. Translated: CASSVGSTYNEQFF. The chain uses TRBV9 and TRBJ2-1, with D hard to call. Trimming cost V 0 bases and J 2 bases, with 6 bases left between them. The CDR3 consists of 14 residues. CDR1 SGDLS and CDR2 YYNGEE come from the germline V gene.

This clone was counted only a few times. The chain employs TRBV5-8 and TRBJ1-1; no reliable D call. V gave up 3 bases and J gave up 8 bases, with 11 bases separating them. The CDR3 consists of 12 residues. Germline V CDR1 and CDR2: SGHTS, YDEGEE. The CDR3 DNA follows: TGTGCCAGCAGCTCCTCGGGAAGGGAAGCTTTCTTT. Its translation: CASSSSGREAFF.

The chain employs TRBV30 and TRBJ1-3; tentative D call: TRBD1 (6 bases). The germline gives CDR1 GTSNPN, CDR2 SVGIG (reference sequence). The ends were cut back, 2 bases at V and 0 bases at J, with 11 bases in the middle. The CDR3 has 15 amino acids. CDR3 bases: TGTGCCTGGAGTAAGGACAGTACCTCTGGAAACACCATATATTTT. This gives the protein CAWSKDSTSGNTIYF.

There are a few counts of this clone. The chain joins TRBV14 to TRBJ2-5; 9 bases fit TRBD1. The CDR3 contains 16 residues. The junction had 11 bases not matched to a gene; V was cut back by 4 bases and J by 5 bases. Germline V gene data show CDR1 as SGHDN and CDR2 as FVKESK. The CDR3 loop is CASSLFPGQGRETQYF. In DNA, the CDR3 is TGTGCCAGCAGCCTCTTCCCCGGACAGGGGAGGGAGACCCAGTACTTC.

In DNA form, the CDR3 reads TGTGCCAGCAGCTTAGTCCACGGGAACGGATATGAGCAGTTCTTC. Its protein product is CASSLVHGNGYEQFF. The rearrangement uses TRBV7-2 and TRBJ2-1; tentative D call: TRBD2 (5 bases). The germline gives CDR1 SGHTA, CDR2 FQGNSA. This CDR3 has 15 residues. The V end lost 1 base, the J end lost 8 bases, and 15 bases lay between the germline ends.

The CDR3 is CASTRQETQYF. Written as DNA, the CDR3 is TGTGCCAGCACCCGCCAAGAGACCCAGTACTTC. This chain uses TRBV7-9 with TRBJ2-5; D not certain. The CDR3 is made up of 11 amino acids. V lost 7 bases, J lost 1 base, and 4 bases lay in between. Germline CDR1 is SEHNR and CDR2 is FQNEAQ (reference sequence).